The present entry profiles one T cell receptor (beta chain) with its context. The data are from a study of OX40 agonist ivuxolimab in advanced cancers. Assay used: immunoSEQ multiplex PCR; TCRdb lists only in-frame clones, some missing. The data contain about 59,000 clones, around 86% of them seen just once; the ten biggest clones take up 0.37%. Looked up from germline, CDR1 is KGHSH and CDR2 is LQKENI. V lost 6 bases to trimming and J lost 2 bases, with 18 bases between them. The CDR3 sequence is 16 residues long. The source material was CD4+ or CD8+ T cells sorted from blood, sampled in a trial of the OX40 agonist ivuxolimab. The chain recombines TRBV18 with TRBJ2-3; perhaps D is TRBD1 or TRBD2 (7 bases each). This sequence originates from an adult with an advanced solid tumor such as melanoma, head and neck, liver or kidney cancer. The CDR3 coding sequence is TGTGCCAGCTCCCCCCCTCAGGGGGGGTACACAGATACGCAGTATTTT. It is translated as CASSPPQGGYTDTQYF.